The sequence of this T cell receptor (beta chain) was determined in a study of shared clonotypes between healthy human individuals. Clones were read by immunoSEQ multiplex PCR, and TCRdb kept only the in-frame ones, dropping some. Counted here are about 2 million clones, just under 95% occurring once; the ten biggest clones make up under 1.5%. Naive CD8 isolation took CD45RO-negative cells positively selected for CCR7 and excluded terminally differentiated effector memory CD45RA+ cells. The receptor's source is a man aged 18 to 30 in good health. The sample comprised naive CD8+ T cells sorted from blood.

The CDR3 protein is CASNGYQPQDTQYF. DNA for the CDR3: TGTGCCAGTAATGGATATCAGCCACAAGATACGCAGTATTTT. The genes are TRBV19 and TRBJ2-3; no firm D call. The CDR3 covers 14 residues. V was clipped by 7 bases and J by 5 bases, with 16 bases between them. CDR1 and CDR2 from the germline V gene are LNHDA and SQIVND (reference sequence).